A selection of T cell receptor beta chains follows, all from one sample in a study of T cell responses to AZD1222 COVID-19 vaccine. Produced via immunoSEQ multiplex PCR; TCRdb's table is partial and in-frame only. The sample includes about 130,000 clones, 75% to 90% of them seen just once. The sample in question was peripheral blood, obtained on day 0 of AZD1222 vaccination. The receptors come from an adult in good health. Each CDR3 is given with its conserved first and last residue. The D gene is left open where the match is weak. Part of the rows lack a size; the others show once, few, many or a class for expanded clones.

d_gene	abundance	v_gene	j_gene	CDR3aa	CDR3nt
.	.	TRBV5-4	TRBJ1-2	CASSLGLGNYGYTF	TGTGCCAGCAGCTTGGGTCTAGGGAACTATGGCTACACCTTC
TRBD1	.	TRBV9	TRBJ1-2	CASSVTQGANYGYTF	TGTGCCAGCAGCGTTACTCAGGGGGCCAACTATGGCTACACCTTC
.	.	TRBV5-6	TRBJ1-1	CASSLFLLNTEAFF	TGTGCCAGCAGCTTGTTTTTATTGAACACTGAAGCTTTCTTT
.	.	TRBV1	TRBJ2-1	CTSSHTRAYNEQFF	TGCACCAGCAGCCATACTCGGGCCTACAATGAGCAGTTCTTC
TRBD1	.	TRBV19	TRBJ2-1	CASSIRDRSLNEQFF	TGTGCCAGTAGTATTCGGGACAGGAGCCTCAATGAGCAGTTCTTC
.	.	TRBV24-1	TRBJ1-2	CATSDSGGRSGYTF	TGTGCCACCAGTGATTCTGGAGGGAGATCCGGCTACACCTTC
TRBD1	.	TRBV7-6	TRBJ2-7	CASSLTGATYEQYF	TGTGCCAGCAGCCTGACAGGGGCTACCTACGAGCAGTACTTC
.	.	TRBV11-3	TRBJ1-1	CASRGSLLNTEAFF	TGTGCCAGCAGGGGCAGTTTATTGAACACTGAAGCTTTCTTT
.	.	TRBV24-1	TRBJ2-3	CATMQEFTDTQYF	TGTGCCACCATGCAGGAGTTCACAGATACGCAGTATTTT
.	.	TRBV3-1/TRBV3-2	TRBJ2-3	CASSQTTGRRWDTQYF	TGTGCCAGCAGCCAGACGACGGGACGACGATGGGATACGCAGTATTTT
.	few	TRBV5-1	TRBJ1-3	CASSLAFVGSGNTIYF	TGCGCCAGCAGCTTGGCCTTCGTCGGTAGCGGAAACACCATATATTTT
.	once	TRBV6-5	TRBJ1-2	CASSYSSSLGNYGYTF	TGTGCCAGCAGTTACTCGAGTTCACTAGGCAACTATGGCTACACCTTC
.	.	TRBV18	TRBJ1-2	CASSPRAAYGYTF	TGTGCCAGCTCACCTCGGGCTGCCTATGGCTACACCTTC
.	.	TRBV7-8	TRBJ1-5	CASSLGPRGNQPQHF	TGTGCCAGCAGCTTAGGGCCCCGGGGCAATCAGCCCCAGCATTTT
.	.	TRBV4-3	TRBJ1-2	CASSQDRAQAYGYTF	TGCGCCAGCAGCCAAGATCGGGCACAGGCCTATGGCTACACCTTC
TRBD1	.	TRBV5-4	TRBJ1-6	CASSLEGGRSPLHF	TGTGCCAGCAGCTTGGAAGGGGGCCGATCACCCCTCCACTTT
.	.	TRBV3-1/TRBV3-2	TRBJ1-3	CASSRQSSGNTIYF	TGTGCCAGCAGCCGGCAAAGCTCTGGAAACACCATATATTTT
TRBD2	.	TRBV5-1	TRBJ2-1	CASSRGGDEQFF	TGCGCCAGCAGTCGGGGGGGAGATGAGCAGTTCTTC
.	.	TRBV7-2	TRBJ1-4	CASSPSPLRGEKLFF	TGTGCCAGCAGCCCGTCACCCCTGAGAGGGGAAAAACTGTTTTTT
TRBD2	.	TRBV7-2	TRBJ2-7	CASSLGGSGSLYEQYF	TGTGCCAGCAGCTTAGGGGGTAGCGGGAGTCTTTACGAGCAGTACTTC
TRBD1	.	TRBV19	TRBJ1-1	CASSDPGGSNTEAFF	TGTGCCAGTAGCGACCCAGGGGGTAGCAACACTGAAGCTTTCTTT
.	.	TRBV7-2	TRBJ1-4	CASSFRQAATNEKLFF	TGTGCCAGCAGCTTCCGACAGGCCGCAACTAATGAAAAACTGTTTTTT
.	.	TRBV6-1	TRBJ1-2	CASTSRGRNYGYTF	TGTGCCAGCACCTCAAGGGGGAGGAACTATGGCTACACCTTC
.	.	TRBV15	TRBJ1-1	CATSRGGNSNTEAFF	TGTGCCACCAGCAGAGGGGGGAACTCGAACACTGAAGCTTTCTTT
TRBD1	.	TRBV3-1/TRBV3-2	TRBJ2-1	CASSYRGTYNEQFF	TGTGCCAGCAGCTACAGGGGCACCTACAATGAGCAGTTCTTC
TRBD1	.	TRBV6-5	TRBJ1-5	CASSYRQGADQPQHF	TGTGCCAGCAGTTACCGACAGGGGGCTGATCAGCCCCAGCATTTT
.	.	TRBV25-1	TRBJ1-4	CASSVAGNLEKLFF	TGTGCCAGCAGCGTAGCAGGCAACCTTGAAAAACTGTTTTTT
TRBD2	.	TRBV5-8	TRBJ2-1	CASSQIAGTSSYNEQFF	TGTGCCAGCAGCCAAATAGCGGGAACGAGCTCCTACAATGAGCAGTTCTTC
.	.	TRBV5-4	TRBJ1-5	CASSLWGKDNQPQHF	TGTGCCAGCAGCTTGTGGGGGAAGGACAATCAGCCCCAGCATTTT
.	.	TRBV5-6	TRBJ1-5	CASSPMRGAKGNQPQHF	TGTGCCAGCAGCCCCATGAGGGGGGCAAAAGGCAATCAGCCCCAGCATTTT
TRBD2	once	TRBV5-1	TRBJ2-1	CASSLGAGYNEQFF	TGCGCCAGCAGCTTAGGAGCGGGATACAATGAGCAGTTCTTC
TRBD1	.	TRBV7-8	TRBJ1-2	CASSPNRGYGYTF	TGTGCCAGCAGCCCAAACAGGGGCTATGGCTACACCTTC
.	.	TRBV19	TRBJ1-2	CASSIAARVVYGYTF	TGTGCCAGTAGTATAGCGGCCAGGGTGGTTTATGGCTACACCTTC
.	.	TRBV4-3	TRBJ2-6	CASSQEEGSGANVLTF	TGCGCCAGCAGCCAAGAAGAGGGATCGGGGGCCAACGTCCTGACTTTC
.	.	TRBV21-1	TRBJ1-3	CASSKATFFWTILTSSGNTIYF	TGTGCCAGCAGCAAAGCCACCTTCTTCTGGACAATACTTACTTCCTCTGGAAACACCATATATTTT
TRBD1	.	TRBV7-9	TRBJ1-4	CASNQPGQGNEKLFF	TGTGCCAGCAACCAACCAGGACAGGGTAATGAAAAACTGTTTTTT
.	.	TRBV6-5	TRBJ1-4	CASSYSTERNEKLFF	TGTGCCAGCAGTTACTCGACGGAACGAAATGAAAAACTGTTTTTT
TRBD1	.	TRBV3-1/TRBV3-2	TRBJ2-6	CASRGTGGTGANVLTF	TGTGCCAGCCGTGGGACAGGGGGTACTGGGGCCAACGTCCTGACTTTC
.	.	TRBV6-1	TRBJ1-4	CASSEFEKLFF	TGTGCCAGCAGTGAATTTGAAAAACTGTTTTTT
.	.	TRBV21-1	TRBJ2-3	CASSKGIRGDTDTQYF	TGTGCCAGCAGCAAAGGTATAAGGGGCGACACAGATACGCAGTATTTT
.	.	TRBV7-3	TRBJ2-1	CASSFLAVEGPNEQFF	TGTGCCAGCAGCTTCTTAGCGGTGGAGGGCCCCAATGAGCAGTTCTTC
TRBD1	.	TRBV19	TRBJ1-6	CASNTQGTNSPLHF	TGTGCCAGTAACACACAGGGGACAAATTCACCCCTCCACTTT
TRBD2	.	TRBV27	TRBJ2-2	CASSFQGLAGANTGELFF	TGTGCCAGCAGTTTCCAAGGACTAGCGGGGGCGAACACCGGGGAGCTGTTTTTT
.	few	TRBV5-1	TRBJ1-4	CASRKQATNEKLFF	TGCGCCAGCAGAAAACAGGCAACTAATGAAAAACTGTTTTTT
.	.	TRBV7-2	TRBJ1-3	CASSHRGSGNTIYF	TGTGCCAGCAGCCACCGGGGGTCTGGAAACACCATATATTTT
.	.	TRBV24-1	TRBJ2-1	CATSDLGQSSYNEQFF	TGTGCCACCAGTGATTTGGGACAGAGCTCCTACAATGAGCAGTTCTTC
.	.	TRBV27	TRBJ1-6	CASTPAGWDLYNSPLHF	TGTGCCAGCACCCCGGCAGGGTGGGACCTCTATAATTCACCCCTCCACTTT
.	.	TRBV4-1	TRBJ1-1	CASSQGRAQGVNTEAFF	TGCGCCAGCAGCCAAGGACGGGCACAGGGAGTGAACACTGAAGCTTTCTTT